A single sample is the source of the 14 T cell receptor beta chains below, sequenced in a study of T cells in Graves' hyperthyroidism and ophthalmopathy. Regions amplified from RNA transcripts were the TCR beta CDR3 regions. The HTBI primer set was used in a first-round RT-PCR of the TCR CDR3. TCRdb recomputed calls from the multiplex PCR reads with MiXCR, one row per CDR3 protein. The sample yields hundreds of thousands of distinct CDR3 sequences, 38% seen once. Sequencing was performed on blood. The receptor set was obtained from a man aged 18 to 35 with Graves' hyperthyroidism.

Remarks on this clonotype: At one end, the junction sequence differs from germline, possibly due to a read error. The chain employs TRBV10-3 and TRBJ2-7; 8 positions match TRBD1. Per germline, CDR1 ENHRY and CDR2 SYGVKD. CDR3 length: 15 amino acids. This CDR3 is CASSAIDRGGGEQYF. CDR3 DNA: TGTGCCAGCAGTGCCATTGACAGGGGAGGAGGCGAGCAGTACTTC.

The table lists this clonotype with a few counts. This chain joins TRBV10-3 and TRBJ2-6, with 10 bases lining up with TRBD1. V shed 10 bases, J shed 3 bases, and the junction held 9 bases outside the gene matches. CDR1 and CDR2 (germline): ENHRY, SYGVKD. This CDR3 has 16 amino acids. CDR3 nucleotides: TGTGCCACCCCGGGACAGGGGAGTAGTGGGGCCAACGTCCTGACTTTC. Its translation is CATPGQGSSGANVLTF.

The V gene is TRBV20-1, the J gene TRBJ1-1, with 7 bases fitting TRBD1. Per the germline V gene, CDR1 is DFQATT and CDR2 is SNEGSKA (reference sequence). This CDR3 comprises 16 residues. After removal of 5 bases from V and 0 bases from J, the junction contained 12 bases not matched to a gene. CDR3 residues: CSADSTGAGMNTEAFF. The CDR3 DNA reads as TGCAGTGCTGACAGTACAGGGGCGGGAATGAACACTGAAGCTTTCTTT.

The J gene is TRBJ1-5, the V gene TRBV2; 7 bases are a match to TRBD1. CDR1 is SNHLY and CDR2 is FYNNEI in the germline V gene. Trimming at V came to 4 bases and at J to 2 bases, leaving 5 bases not matched to a gene. CDR3 size: 15 residues. The CDR3 DNA reads TGTGCCAGCAGTGGATCCGGGACAGGCAATCAGCCCCAGCATTTT. This translates into CASSGSGTGNQPQHF. The entire variable domain, with the rest obtained from reference TRBV2 and TRBJ1-5, is as follows: EPEVTQTPSHQVTQMGQEVILRCVPISNHLYFYWYRQILGQKVEFLVSFYNNEISEKSEIFDDQFSVERPDGSNFTLKIRSTKLEDSAMYFCASSGSGTGNQPQHFGDGTRLSIL.

This clonotype showed up just a few times. V is TRBV20-1 and J is TRBJ2-5; D is uncertain. The DNA matches TRBJ2-7 better at its end, which makes the J call doubtful. Germline lookup yields CDR1 DFQATT and CDR2 SNEGSKA (reference sequence). The CDR3 sequence is 16 residues long. CDR3 loop: CSARGVGSAYTYEQYF. The CDR3 DNA reads as TGCAGTGCTAGAGGGGTAGGGTCTGCGTATACCTACGAGCAGTACTTC.

In its sample, this clonotype was seen a few times. The rearrangement links TRBV9 to TRBJ2-2; D may be TRBD2 (5 bases). Germline values: CDR1 SGDLS, CDR2 YYNGEE. The V end was cut by 7 bases, the J end by 8 bases, with 15 bases between. This CDR3 is built from 13 residues. The CDR3 spells CASSEDSPGELFF. The CDR3 DNA reads as TGTGCCAGCTCGGAGGACTCCCCGGGGGAGCTGTTTTTT. Combining the CDR3 with reference TRBV9 and TRBJ2-2 gives the whole variable domain DSGVTQTPKHLITATGQRVTLRCSPRSGDLSVYWYQQSLDQGLQFLIQYYNGEERAKGNILERFSAQQFPDLHSELNLSSLELGDSALYFCASSEDSPGELFFGEGSRLTVL.

As for this clonotype: Being one base from a much bigger clone, this may be a read error. The CDR3 nucleotides are TGTGCCAGTAGTATAGTCTGCTACGAGCAGTACTTC. This gives the protein CASSIVCYEQYF. The V gene is TRBV7-6, the J gene TRBJ2-7; D gene ambiguous. From germline, CDR1 is SGHVS and CDR2 FNYEAQ. The CDR3 has 12 amino acids. Trimming left V 9 bases short and J 3 bases short, with 12 bases between.

This clonotype appeared many times. The gene calls are TRBV29-1 and TRBJ1-1, with a weak D call TRBD1 (5 bases). V dropped 8 bases and J dropped 5 bases, with 12 bases sitting between them. CDR1 is SQVTM and CDR2 is ANQGSEA in the germline V gene. The CDR3 sequence is 11 residues long. The CDR3 DNA sequence: TGCAGCACACGTGGGGGTACTGAAGCTTTCTTT. Translated: CSTRGGTEAFF.

The chain combines TRBV5-4 with TRBJ2-7; D gene uncertain. Germline assignment: CDR1 SGHNT and CDR2 YYREEE (reference sequence). The V and J ends lost 4 bases and 2 bases respectively, with 13 bases between them. The CDR3 contains 14 residues. CDR3 amino acids: CASSRPDGTYEQYF. The CDR3 region has the DNA TGTGCCAGCAGCCGACCCGACGGAACCTACGAGCAGTACTTC.

This clonotype was seen at least ten times. CDR3 amino acids: CASSEGNSGQPQHF. The CDR3 DNA reads TGTGCCAGCAGTGAAGGGAATAGTGGTCAGCCCCAGCATTTT. The chain joins TRBV25-1 to TRBJ1-5; D gene unclear. The CDR3 is made up of 14 amino acids. The germline CDR1 and CDR2 sequences are MGHDK and SYGVNS. V dropped 2 bases and J dropped 6 bases, with 11 bases sitting between them.

This clonotype came up once. This chain joins TRBV7-8 and TRBJ2-5; 16 positions match TRBD2. The germline V gene encodes CDR1 SGHVS and CDR2 FQNEAQ. V shed 5 bases, J shed 6 bases, and the junction held 6 bases outside the gene matches. The CDR3 contains 16 residues. The chain's CDR3 is CASSRGLAGGGKTQYF. In DNA form, the CDR3 reads TGTGCCAGCAGCAGGGGACTAGCGGGGGGGGGGAAGACCCAGTACTTC.

Turning to this clonotype: Its ends do not fully match the called genes, so a read error is possible. The chain carries TRBV5-5 and TRBJ2-7, with 8 bases matching TRBD2. CDR1 SGHKS and CDR2 YYEKEE come from the germline V gene (reference sequence). This CDR3 is 13 amino acids long. This chain's CDR3 is CASRGAGEHEQCF. DNA of the CDR3: TGTGCCAGCAGGGGAGCGGGAGAGCACGAGCAGTGCTTC. Supplemented by reference TRBV5-5 and TRBJ2-7, the full variable domain reads DAGVTQSPTHLIKTRGQQVTLRCSPISGHKSVSWYQQVLGQGPQFIFQYYEKEERGRGNFPDRFSARQFPNYSSELNVNALLLGDSALYLCASRGAGEHEQCFGPGTRLTVT.

The J gene is TRBJ2-2, the V gene TRBV7-3, with no clear D. Germline CDR1 SGHTA, CDR2 FQGTGA. The CDR3 contains 15 residues. V lost 4 bases to trimming and J lost 8 bases, with 17 bases between them. CDR3 DNA sequence: TGTGCCAGCAGCTCGGACGGACGGGCAGAAGGGGAGCTGTTTTTT. Encoded protein: CASSSDGRAEGELFF.

The chain employs TRBV7-9 and TRBJ1-2; TRBD1 aligns across 7 bases. V gave up 5 bases and J gave up 7 bases; unmatched junction bases: 7. Per the germline V gene, CDR1 is SEHNR and CDR2 is FQNEAQ (reference sequence). This CDR3 contains 13 residues. CDR3 loop: CASSRGQRFGYTF. CDR3 in DNA: TGTGCCAGCAGCCGGGGACAGAGATTTGGCTACACCTTC.